This T cell receptor beta chain appears in the sequencing data of a study of human T cells and chemical hapten exposure. Whole-study context: Slight differences in pooled library volume were the main source of varying TCR yields across samples.

Findings and caveats of the study: While controls formed fewer of them, expanded TCRs formed significantly more large CDR3 similarity clusters.

This clonotype was seen more than once but under ten times. Its antigen is as yet unknown. Time point reported: patch test 3, about 24 weeks after DPC sensitization. Treatment defined: therapeutic diphenylcyclopropenone sensitization with weekly scalp DPC. TCRdb re-called the RACE reads with MiXCR, one entry per CDR3 protein. The table includes around 150,000 distinct CDR3 sequences, roughly 25% detected once. This clonotype originated in a woman under 30 with alopecia areata. Some clones in this sample may be carry-over from other donors' samples. The input for sequencing was whole blood, taken in connection with sensitization to the hapten diphenylcyclopropenone (DPC).

In DNA form, the CDR3 reads TGCGCCAGCAGCCAAGATGCCGGGACAGGTATTACCCCTGAGCAGTTCTTC. Encoded protein: CASSQDAGTGITPEQFF. V is TRBV4-1 and J is TRBJ2-1; 8 bases agree with TRBD1. Germline V CDR1 and CDR2: MGHRA, YSYEKL. V shed 0 bases and J 9 bases; nucleotides not matched to a gene: 13. The CDR3 has 17 residues.